Included here is one T cell receptor beta chain sequence, with context. The sample originates from a study of blood T cell repertoires in COVID-19. Study background: Collection of acute and convalescent COVID-19 samples took place in the United States, Italy and Spain. Sample material is recorded as cDNA or gDNA derived from T cells, B-cell-depleted T cells, or PBMCs.

A Seattle source enrolled patients during active infection and followed them longitudinally. The germline V gene has CDR1 SQVTM and CDR2 ANQGSEA. The CDR3 contains 12 residues. V was pared by 1 base and J by 0 bases, with 4 bases between. Only in-frame clones appear in the TCRdb table, and some are missing; sequencing was by immunoSEQ multiplex PCR. There are 200,000 to 250,000 clones in the sample; just over 85% occur only once, and around a tenth lies in the top ten. The TCR comes from a man aged 45-60 years with COVID-19, enrolled during active disease. The material sequenced was peripheral blood. The V and J genes are TRBV29-1 and TRBJ2-7; D is unclear. CDR3 region: CSVEVVSYEQYF. The CDR3 nucleotides are TGCAGCGTTGAAGTAGTCTCCTACGAGCAGTACTTC.